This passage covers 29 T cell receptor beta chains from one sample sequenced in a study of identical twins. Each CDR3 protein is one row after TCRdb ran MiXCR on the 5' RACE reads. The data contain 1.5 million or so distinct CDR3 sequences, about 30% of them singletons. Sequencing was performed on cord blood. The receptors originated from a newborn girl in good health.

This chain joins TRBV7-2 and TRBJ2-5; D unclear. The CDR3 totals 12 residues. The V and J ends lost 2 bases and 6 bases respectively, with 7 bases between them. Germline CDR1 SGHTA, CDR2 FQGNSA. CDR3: CASSLTKKTQYF. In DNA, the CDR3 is TGTGCCAGCAGCTTAACTAAAAAGACCCAGTACTTC.

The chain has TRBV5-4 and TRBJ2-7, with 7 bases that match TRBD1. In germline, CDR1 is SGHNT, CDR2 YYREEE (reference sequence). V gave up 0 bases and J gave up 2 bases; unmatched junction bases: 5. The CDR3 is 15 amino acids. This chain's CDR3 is CASSLGQGLTYEQYF. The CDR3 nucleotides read TGTGCCAGCAGCTTGGGACAGGGCCTAACCTACGAGCAGTACTTC.

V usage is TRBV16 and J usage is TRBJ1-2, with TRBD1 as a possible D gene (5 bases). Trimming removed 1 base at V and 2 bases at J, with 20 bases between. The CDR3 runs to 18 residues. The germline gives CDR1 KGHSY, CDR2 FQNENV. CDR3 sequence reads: CASSQYSLGQVLNYGYTF. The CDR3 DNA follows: TGTGCCAGCAGCCAATATAGTTTAGGACAAGTACTCAACTATGGCTACACCTTC.

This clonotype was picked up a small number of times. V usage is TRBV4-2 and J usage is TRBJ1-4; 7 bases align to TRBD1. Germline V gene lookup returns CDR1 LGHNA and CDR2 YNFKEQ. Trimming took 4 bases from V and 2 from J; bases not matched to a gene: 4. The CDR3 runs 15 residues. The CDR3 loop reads CASSPQGRTNEKLFF. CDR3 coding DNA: TGTGCCAGCAGCCCACAGGGGAGGACTAATGAAAAACTGTTTTTT.

The CDR3 region is CAISGTSGQQYF. The CDR3 DNA reads TGTGCCATCAGTGGGACTAGCGGACAACAGTACTTC. J is TRBJ2-5 and V is TRBV10-3; 10 bases line up with TRBD2. The CDR3 is 12 residues long. The V segment lost 4 bases and the J segment 11 bases; nucleotides outside the gene matches: 4. Germline V CDR1 and CDR2: ENHRY, SYGVKD.

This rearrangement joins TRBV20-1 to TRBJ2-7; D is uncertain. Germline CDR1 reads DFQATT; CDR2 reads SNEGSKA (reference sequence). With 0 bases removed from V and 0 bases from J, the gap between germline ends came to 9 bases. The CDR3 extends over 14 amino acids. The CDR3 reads CSAREGTSSYEQYF. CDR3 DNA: TGCAGTGCTAGAGAGGGCACCTCCTCCTACGAGCAGTACTTC.

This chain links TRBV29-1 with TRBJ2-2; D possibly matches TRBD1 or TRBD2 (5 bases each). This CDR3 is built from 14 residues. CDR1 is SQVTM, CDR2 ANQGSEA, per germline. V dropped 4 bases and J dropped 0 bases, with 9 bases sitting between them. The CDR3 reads CSVVGTANTGELFF. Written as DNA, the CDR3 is TGCAGCGTTGTAGGGACGGCGAACACCGGGGAGCTGTTTTTT.

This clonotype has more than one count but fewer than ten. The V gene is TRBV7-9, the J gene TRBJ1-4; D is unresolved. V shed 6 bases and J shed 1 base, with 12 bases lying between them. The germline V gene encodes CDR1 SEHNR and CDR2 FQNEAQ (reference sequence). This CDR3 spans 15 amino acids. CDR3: CASSSRWKTNEKLFF. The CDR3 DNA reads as TGTGCCAGCAGTTCTCGGTGGAAAACTAATGAAAAACTGTTTTTT.

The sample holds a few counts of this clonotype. CDR3 nucleotide sequence: TGTGCCAGCTCGGGACTAGCGGCGCTATACAATGAGCAGTTCTTC. This gives the protein CASSGLAALYNEQFF. V gene TRBV2 combines with J gene TRBJ2-1; TRBD2 matches at 11 bases. The trim removed 8 bases at V and 4 bases at J, leaving 7 bases unmatched. Germline-derived CDR1 and CDR2 are SNHLY and FYNNEI. The CDR3 is 15 residues long.

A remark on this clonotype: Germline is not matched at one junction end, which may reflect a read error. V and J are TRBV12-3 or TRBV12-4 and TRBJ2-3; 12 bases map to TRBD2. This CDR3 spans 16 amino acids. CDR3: CASSPGLAGITDTEYF. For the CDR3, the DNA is TGTGCCAGCAGCCCAGGACTAGCGGGGATCACAGATACGGAGTATTTT.

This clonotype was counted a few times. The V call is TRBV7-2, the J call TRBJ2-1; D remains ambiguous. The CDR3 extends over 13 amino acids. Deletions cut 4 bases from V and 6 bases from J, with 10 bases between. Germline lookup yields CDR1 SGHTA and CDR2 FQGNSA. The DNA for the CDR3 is TGTGCCAGCAGCTCAAACGCTGTCAATGAGCAGTTCTTC. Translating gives CASSSNAVNEQFF.

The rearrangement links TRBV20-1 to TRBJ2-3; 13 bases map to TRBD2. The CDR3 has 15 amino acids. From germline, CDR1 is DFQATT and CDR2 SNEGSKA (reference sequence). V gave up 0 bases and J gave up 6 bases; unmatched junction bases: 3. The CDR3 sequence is CSARDPTSGRDTQYF. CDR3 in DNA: TGCAGTGCTAGAGATCCGACTAGCGGGAGGGATACGCAGTATTTT.

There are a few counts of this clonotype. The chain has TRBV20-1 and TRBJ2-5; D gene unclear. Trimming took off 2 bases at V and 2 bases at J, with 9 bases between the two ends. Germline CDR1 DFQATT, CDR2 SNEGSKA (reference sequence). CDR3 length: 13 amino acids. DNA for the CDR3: TGCAGTGCTAGATTCGGTGGGCAAGAGACCCAGTACTTC. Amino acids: CSARFGGQETQYF.

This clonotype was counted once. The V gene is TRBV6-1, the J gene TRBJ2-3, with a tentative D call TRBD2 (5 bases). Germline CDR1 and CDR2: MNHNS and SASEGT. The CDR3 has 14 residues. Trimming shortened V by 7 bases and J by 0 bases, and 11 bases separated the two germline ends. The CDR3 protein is CASKSGSSTDTQYF. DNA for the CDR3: TGTGCCAGCAAGAGCGGCTCTAGCACAGATACGCAGTATTTT.

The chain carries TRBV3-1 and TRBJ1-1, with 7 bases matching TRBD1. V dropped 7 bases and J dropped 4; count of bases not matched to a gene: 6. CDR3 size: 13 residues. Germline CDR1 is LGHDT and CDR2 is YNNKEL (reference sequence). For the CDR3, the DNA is TGTGCCAGCAAACCTCCAGGGGGCACTGAAGCTTTCTTT. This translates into CASKPPGGTEAFF.

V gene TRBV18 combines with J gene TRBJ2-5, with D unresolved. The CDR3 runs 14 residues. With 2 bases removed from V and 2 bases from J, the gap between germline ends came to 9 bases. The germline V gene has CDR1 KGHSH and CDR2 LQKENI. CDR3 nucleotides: TGTGCCAGCTCACCATTATTTGAGCAAGAGACCCAGTACTTC. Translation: CASSPLFEQETQYF.

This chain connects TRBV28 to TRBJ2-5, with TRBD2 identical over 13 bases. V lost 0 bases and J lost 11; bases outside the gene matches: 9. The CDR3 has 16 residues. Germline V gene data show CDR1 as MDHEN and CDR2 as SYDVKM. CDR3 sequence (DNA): TGTGCCAGCAGTTTATGGGGGACTAGCGGGGACAATGAGCAGTACTTC. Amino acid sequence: CASSLWGTSGDNEQYF.

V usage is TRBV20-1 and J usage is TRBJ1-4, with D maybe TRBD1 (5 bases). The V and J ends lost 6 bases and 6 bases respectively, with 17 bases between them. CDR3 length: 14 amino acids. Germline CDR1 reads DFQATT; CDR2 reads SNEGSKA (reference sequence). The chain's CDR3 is CSAYPGTRDEKLFF. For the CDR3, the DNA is TGCAGTGCGTACCCCGGGACTAGAGATGAAAAACTGTTTTTT.

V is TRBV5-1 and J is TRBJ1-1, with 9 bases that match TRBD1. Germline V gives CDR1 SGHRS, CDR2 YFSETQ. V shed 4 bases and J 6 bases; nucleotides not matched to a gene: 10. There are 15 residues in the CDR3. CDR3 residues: CASSPRKGQGAEAFF. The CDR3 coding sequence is TGCGCCAGCAGCCCACGGAAGGGACAGGGAGCTGAAGCTTTCTTT.

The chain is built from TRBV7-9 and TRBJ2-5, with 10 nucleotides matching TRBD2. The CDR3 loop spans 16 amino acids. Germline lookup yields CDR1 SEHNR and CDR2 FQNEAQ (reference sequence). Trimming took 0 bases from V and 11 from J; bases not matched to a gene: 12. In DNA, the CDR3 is TGTGCCAGCAGCTTAGCGGGGACTAGCGTTTACAATGAGCAGTACTTC. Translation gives CASSLAGTSVYNEQYF.

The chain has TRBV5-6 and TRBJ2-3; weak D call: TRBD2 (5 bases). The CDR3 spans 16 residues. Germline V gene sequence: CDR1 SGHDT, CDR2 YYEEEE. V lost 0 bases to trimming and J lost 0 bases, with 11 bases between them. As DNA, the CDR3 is TGTGCCAGCAGCTTGGGGGCTAGCCGGAGCACAGATACGCAGTATTTT. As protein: CASSLGASRSTDTQYF.

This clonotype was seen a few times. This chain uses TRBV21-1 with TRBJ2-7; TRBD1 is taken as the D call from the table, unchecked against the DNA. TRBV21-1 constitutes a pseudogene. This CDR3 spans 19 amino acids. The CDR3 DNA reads TGTGCCACGGCCGATCTTAGGGACAGGGGAAGAGTAAGAACTTACGAGCAGTACTTC. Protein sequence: CATADLRDRGRVRTYEQYF.

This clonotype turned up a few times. CDR3 protein: CASSWMTSGSTDTQYF. CDR3 coding DNA: TGCGCCAGCAGCTGGATGACTAGCGGTAGCACAGATACGCAGTATTTT. V gene TRBV5-1 combines with J gene TRBJ2-3; 9 bases match TRBD2. With 3 bases clipped from V and 0 bases from J, the junction kept 5 bases outside the gene matches. Germline CDR1 is SGHRS and CDR2 is YFSETQ. This CDR3 is 16 amino acids long.

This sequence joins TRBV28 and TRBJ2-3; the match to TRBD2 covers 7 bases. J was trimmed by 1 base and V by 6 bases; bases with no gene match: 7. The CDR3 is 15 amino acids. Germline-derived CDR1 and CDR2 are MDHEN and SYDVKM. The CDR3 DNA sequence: TGTGCCAGCAGCCGAGCGGGATCTGGCACAGATACGCAGTATTTT. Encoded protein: CASSRAGSGTDTQYF.

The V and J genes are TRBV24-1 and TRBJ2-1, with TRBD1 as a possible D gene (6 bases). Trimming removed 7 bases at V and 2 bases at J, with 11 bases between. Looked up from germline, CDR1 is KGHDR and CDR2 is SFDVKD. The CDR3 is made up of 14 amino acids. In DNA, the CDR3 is TGTGCCACCAGATCCCAGGGGCCCTACAATGAGCAGTTCTTC. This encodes CATRSQGPYNEQFF.

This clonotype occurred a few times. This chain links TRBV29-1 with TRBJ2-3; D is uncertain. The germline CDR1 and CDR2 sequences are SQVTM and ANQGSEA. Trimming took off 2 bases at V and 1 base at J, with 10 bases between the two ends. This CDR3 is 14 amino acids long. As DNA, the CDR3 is TGCAGCGTTGAATCGCGGCCAGGCACAGATACGCAGTATTTT. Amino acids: CSVESRPGTDTQYF.

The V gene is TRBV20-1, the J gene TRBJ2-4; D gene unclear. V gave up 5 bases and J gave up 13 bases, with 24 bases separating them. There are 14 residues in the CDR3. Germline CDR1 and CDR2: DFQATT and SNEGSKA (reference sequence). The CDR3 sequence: CSAGRSSSYNEQYF. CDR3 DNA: TGCAGTGCTGGGCGCAGCAGCTCCTACAATGAGCAGTACTTC.

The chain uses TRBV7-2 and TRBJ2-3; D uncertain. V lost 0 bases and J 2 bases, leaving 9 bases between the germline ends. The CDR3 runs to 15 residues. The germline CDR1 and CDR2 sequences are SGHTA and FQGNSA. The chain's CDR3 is CASSLAPMVTDTQYF. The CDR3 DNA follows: TGTGCCAGCAGCTTAGCCCCTATGGTCACAGATACGCAGTATTTT.

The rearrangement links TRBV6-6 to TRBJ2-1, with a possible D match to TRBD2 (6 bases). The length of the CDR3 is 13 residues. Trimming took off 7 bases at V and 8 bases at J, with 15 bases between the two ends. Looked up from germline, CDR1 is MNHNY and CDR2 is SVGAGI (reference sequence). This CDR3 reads CASTNWGLDEQFF. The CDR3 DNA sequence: TGTGCCAGCACCAACTGGGGACTCGATGAGCAGTTCTTC.